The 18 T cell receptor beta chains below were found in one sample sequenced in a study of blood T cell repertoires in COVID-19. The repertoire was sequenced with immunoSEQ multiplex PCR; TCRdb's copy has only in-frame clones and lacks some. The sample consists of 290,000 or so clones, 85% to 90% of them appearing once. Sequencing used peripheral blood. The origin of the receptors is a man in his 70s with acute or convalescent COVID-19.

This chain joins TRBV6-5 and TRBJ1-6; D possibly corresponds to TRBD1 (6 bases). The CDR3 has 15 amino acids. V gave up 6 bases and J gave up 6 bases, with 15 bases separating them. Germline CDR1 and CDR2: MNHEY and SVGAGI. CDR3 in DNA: TGTGCCAGCAGCCTTGAATGGGGGCCTAATTCACCCCTCCACTTT. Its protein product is CASSLEWGPNSPLHF.

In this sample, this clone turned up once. DNA of the CDR3: TGTGCCAGCAGTGATAGGACTAGCGGGAGCAATGAGCAGTTCTTC. It yields the protein CASSDRTSGSNEQFF. The chain carries TRBV2 and TRBJ2-1, with 13 bases aligning to TRBD2. Unmatched junction bases numbered 2, after V lost 3 bases and J lost 6 bases. CDR1 is SNHLY, CDR2 FYNNEI, per germline. There are 15 residues in the CDR3.

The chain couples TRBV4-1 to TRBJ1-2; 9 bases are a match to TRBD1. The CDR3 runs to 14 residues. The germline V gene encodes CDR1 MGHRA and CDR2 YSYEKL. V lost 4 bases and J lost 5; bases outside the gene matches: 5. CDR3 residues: CASSPQGTGYGYTF. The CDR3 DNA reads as TGCGCCAGCAGCCCCCAGGGGACAGGGTATGGCTACACCTTC.

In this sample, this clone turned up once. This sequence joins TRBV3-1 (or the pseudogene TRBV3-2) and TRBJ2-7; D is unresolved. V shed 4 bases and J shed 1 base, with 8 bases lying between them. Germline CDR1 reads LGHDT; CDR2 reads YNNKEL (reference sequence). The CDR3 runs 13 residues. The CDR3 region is CASSLPGSYEQYF. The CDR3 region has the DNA TGTGCCAGCAGCCTACCAGGTTCCTACGAGCAGTACTTC.

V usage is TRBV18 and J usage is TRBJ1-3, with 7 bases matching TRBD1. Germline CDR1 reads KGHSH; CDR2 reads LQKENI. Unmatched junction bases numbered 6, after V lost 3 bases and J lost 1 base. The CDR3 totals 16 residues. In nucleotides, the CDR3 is TGTGCCAGCTCACCTGGGACAGTACTTTCTGGAAACACCATATATTTT. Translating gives CASSPGTVLSGNTIYF.

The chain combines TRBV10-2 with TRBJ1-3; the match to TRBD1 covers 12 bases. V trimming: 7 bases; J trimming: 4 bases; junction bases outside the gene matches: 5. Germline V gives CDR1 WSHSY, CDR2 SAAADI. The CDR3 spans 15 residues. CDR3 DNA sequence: TGCGCCAGCATGTGGGACAGGGGGCCAGGAAACACCATATATTTT. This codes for CASMWDRGPGNTIYF.

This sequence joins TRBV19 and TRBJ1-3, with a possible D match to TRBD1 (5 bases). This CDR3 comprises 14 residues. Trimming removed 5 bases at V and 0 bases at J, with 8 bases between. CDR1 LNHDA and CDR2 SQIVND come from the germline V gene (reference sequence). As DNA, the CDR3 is TGTGCCAGTAGTTCGACAGCCTCTGGAAACACCATATATTTT. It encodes CASSSTASGNTIYF.

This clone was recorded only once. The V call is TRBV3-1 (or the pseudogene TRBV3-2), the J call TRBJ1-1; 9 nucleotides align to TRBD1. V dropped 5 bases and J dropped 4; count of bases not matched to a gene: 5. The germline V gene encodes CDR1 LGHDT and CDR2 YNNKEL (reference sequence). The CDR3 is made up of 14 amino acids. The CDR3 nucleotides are TGTGCCAGCAGCAATACAGGGGGCGCCACTGAAGCTTTCTTT. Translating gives CASSNTGGATEAFF.

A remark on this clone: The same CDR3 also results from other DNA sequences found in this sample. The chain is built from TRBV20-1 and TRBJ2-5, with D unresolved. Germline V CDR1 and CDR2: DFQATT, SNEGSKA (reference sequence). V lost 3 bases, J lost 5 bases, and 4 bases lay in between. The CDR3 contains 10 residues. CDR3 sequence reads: CSARRETQYF. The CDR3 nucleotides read TGCAGTGCTAGGAGGGAGACCCAGTACTTC.

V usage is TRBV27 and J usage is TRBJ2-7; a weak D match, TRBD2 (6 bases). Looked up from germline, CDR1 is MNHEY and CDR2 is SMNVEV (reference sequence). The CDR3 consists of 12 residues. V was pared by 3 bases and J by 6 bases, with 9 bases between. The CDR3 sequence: CASSFPGGEQYF. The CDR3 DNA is TGTGCCAGCAGTTTCCCCGGGGGCGAGCAGTACTTC.

The CDR3 sequence: CATSRGAAGAGETQYF. The CDR3 nucleotides read TGTGCCACCAGCAGAGGGGCAGCGGGAGCGGGGGAGACCCAGTACTTC. The chain couples TRBV15 to TRBJ2-5, with 8 positions matching TRBD2. V trimming: 1 base; J trimming: 5 bases; junction bases outside the gene matches: 9. The CDR3 extends over 16 amino acids. The V gene's germline CDR1 is LNHNV and CDR2 YYDKDF (reference sequence).

The CDR3 loop reads CATSRETGGNQPQHF. DNA of the CDR3: TGTGCCACCAGCAGAGAAACGGGGGGCAATCAGCCCCAGCATTTT. The chain employs TRBV15 and TRBJ1-5; perhaps TRBD1 as D (5 bases). This CDR3 spans 15 amino acids. Germline V gene lookup returns CDR1 LNHNV and CDR2 YYDKDF (reference sequence). With 0 bases removed from V and 2 bases from J, the gap between germline ends came to 8 bases.

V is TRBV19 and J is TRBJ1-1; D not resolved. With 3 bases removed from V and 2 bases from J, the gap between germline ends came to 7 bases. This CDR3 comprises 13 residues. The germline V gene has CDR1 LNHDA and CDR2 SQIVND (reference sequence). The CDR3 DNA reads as TGTGCCAGTAGTATGCGGGGAAACACTGAAGCTTTCTTT. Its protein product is CASSMRGNTEAFF.

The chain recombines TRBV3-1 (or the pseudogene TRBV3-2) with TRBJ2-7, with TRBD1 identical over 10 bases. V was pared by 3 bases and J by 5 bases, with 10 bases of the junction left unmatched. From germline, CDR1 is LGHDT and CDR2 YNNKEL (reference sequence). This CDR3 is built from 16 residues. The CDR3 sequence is CASSQAPGQGFDEQYF. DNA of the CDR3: TGTGCCAGCAGCCAGGCCCCGGGACAGGGGTTTGACGAGCAGTACTTC.

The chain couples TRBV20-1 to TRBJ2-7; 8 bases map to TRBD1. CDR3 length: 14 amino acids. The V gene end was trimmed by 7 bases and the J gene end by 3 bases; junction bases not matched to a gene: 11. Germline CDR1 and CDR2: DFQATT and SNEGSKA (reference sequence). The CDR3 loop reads CSVSRTGRIYEQYF. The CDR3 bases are TGCAGTGTTAGTCGGACAGGGAGAATCTACGAGCAGTACTTC.

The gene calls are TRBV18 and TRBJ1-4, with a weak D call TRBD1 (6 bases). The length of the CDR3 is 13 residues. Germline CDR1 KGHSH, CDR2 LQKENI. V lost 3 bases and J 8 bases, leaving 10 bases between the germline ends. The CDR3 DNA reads TGTGCCAGCTCACCGAACAGGGAAGAAAAACTGTTTTTT. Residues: CASSPNREEKLFF.

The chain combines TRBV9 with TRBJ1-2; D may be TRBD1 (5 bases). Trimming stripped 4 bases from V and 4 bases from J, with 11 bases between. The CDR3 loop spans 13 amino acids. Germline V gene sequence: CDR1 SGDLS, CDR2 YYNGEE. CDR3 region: CASSPDSSYGYTF. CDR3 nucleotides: TGTGCCAGCAGCCCAGACAGTTCCTATGGCTACACCTTC.

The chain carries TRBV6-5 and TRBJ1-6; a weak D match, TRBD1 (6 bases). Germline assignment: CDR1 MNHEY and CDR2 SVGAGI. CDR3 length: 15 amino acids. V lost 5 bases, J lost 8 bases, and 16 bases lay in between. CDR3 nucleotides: TGTGCCAGCAGTATCGCAGGGGCAGGGGATTCACCCCTCCACTTT. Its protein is CASSIAGAGDSPLHF.